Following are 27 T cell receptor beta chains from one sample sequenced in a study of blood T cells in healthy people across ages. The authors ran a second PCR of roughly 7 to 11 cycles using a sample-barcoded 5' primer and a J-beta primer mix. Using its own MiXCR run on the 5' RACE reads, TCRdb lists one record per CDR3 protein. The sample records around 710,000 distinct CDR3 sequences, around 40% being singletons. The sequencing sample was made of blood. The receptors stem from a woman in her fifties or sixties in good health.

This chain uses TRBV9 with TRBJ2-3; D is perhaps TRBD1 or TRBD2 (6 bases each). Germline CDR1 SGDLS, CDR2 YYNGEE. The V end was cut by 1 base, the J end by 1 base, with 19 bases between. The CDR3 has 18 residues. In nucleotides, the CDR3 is TGTGCCAGCAGCGTATCCCCCGCGGCAGGGGAGGGCACAGATACGCAGTATTTT. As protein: CASSVSPAAGEGTDTQYF.

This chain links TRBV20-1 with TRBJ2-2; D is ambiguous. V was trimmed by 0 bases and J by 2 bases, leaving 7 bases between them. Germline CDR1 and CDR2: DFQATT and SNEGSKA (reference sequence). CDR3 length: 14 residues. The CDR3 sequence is CSARDLANTGELFF. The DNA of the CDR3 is TGCAGTGCTAGAGATTTGGCCAACACCGGGGAGCTGTTTTTT.

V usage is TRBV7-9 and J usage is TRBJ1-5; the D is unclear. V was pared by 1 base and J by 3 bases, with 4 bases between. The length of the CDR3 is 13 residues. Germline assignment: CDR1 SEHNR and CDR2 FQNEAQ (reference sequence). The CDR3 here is CASSLVTNQPQHF. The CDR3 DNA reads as TGTGCCAGCAGCTTAGTAACCAATCAGCCCCAGCATTTT.

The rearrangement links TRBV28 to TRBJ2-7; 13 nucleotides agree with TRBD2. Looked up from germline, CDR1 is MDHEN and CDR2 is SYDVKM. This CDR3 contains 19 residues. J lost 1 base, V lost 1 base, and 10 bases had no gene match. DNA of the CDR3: TGTGCCAGCAGTTTATCGGTGGGACTAGCGGGACTATATTCCTACGAGCAGTACTTC. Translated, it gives CASSLSVGLAGLYSYEQYF.

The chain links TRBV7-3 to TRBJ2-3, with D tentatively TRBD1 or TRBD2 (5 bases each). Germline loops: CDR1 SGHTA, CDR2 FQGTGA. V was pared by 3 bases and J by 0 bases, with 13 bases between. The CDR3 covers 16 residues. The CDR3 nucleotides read TGTGCCAGCAGCTTGAACCCGGGGCCGAGCACAGATACGCAGTATTTT. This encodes CASSLNPGPSTDTQYF.

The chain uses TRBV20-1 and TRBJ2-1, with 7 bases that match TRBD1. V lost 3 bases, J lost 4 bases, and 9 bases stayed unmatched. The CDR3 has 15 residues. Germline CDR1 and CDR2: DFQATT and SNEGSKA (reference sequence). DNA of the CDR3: TGCAGTGCTAGGAAACAGGGGACCTCATACAATGAGCAGTTCTTC. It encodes CSARKQGTSYNEQFF.

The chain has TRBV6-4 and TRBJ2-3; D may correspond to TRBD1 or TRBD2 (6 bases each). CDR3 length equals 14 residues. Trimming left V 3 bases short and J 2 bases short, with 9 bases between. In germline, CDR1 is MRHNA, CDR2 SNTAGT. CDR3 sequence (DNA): TGTGCCAGCAGTGAGGGGGGACACACAGATACGCAGTATTTT. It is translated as CASSEGGHTDTQYF.

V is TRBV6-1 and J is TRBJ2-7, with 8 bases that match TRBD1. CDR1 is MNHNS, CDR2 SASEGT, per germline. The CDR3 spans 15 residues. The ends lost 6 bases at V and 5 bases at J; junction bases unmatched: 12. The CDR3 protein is CASSTYTGGIDEQYF. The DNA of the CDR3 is TGTGCCAGCAGCACCTACACAGGGGGGATCGACGAGCAGTACTTC.

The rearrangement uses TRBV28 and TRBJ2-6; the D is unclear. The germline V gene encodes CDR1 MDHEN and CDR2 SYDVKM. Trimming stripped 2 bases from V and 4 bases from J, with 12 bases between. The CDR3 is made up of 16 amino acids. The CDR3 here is CASSLDPSPGANVLTF. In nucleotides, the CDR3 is TGTGCCAGCAGTTTAGACCCCTCCCCCGGGGCCAACGTCCTGACTTTC.

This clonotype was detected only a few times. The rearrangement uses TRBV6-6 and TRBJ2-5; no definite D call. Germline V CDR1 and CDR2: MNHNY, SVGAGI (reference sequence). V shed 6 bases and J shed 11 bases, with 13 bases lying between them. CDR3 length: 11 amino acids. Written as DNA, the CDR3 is TGTGCCAGCAGGGAATACAATGAGCAGTACTTC. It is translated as CASREYNEQYF.

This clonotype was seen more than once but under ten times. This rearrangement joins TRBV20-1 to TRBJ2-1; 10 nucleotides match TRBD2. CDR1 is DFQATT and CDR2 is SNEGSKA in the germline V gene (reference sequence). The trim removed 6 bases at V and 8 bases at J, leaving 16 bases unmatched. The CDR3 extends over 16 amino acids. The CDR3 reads CSASPPSSGRIDEQFF. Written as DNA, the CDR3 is TGCAGTGCAAGTCCCCCCTCTAGCGGGAGAATCGATGAGCAGTTCTTC.

CDR3 sequence reads: CASSLGVAGYEQYF. Written as DNA, the CDR3 is TGTGCCAGCAGCTTAGGGGTAGCGGGCTACGAGCAGTACTTC. The genes are TRBV13 and TRBJ2-7; the match to TRBD2 covers 7 bases. J was trimmed by 3 bases and V by 0 bases; bases with no gene match: 2. The CDR3 runs 14 residues. The germline V gene has CDR1 PRHDT and CDR2 FYEKMQ (reference sequence).

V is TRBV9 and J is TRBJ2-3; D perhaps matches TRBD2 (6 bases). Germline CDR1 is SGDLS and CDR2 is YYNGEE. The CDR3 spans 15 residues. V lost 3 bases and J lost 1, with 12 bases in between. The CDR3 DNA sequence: TGTGCCAGCAGCGGGGGGGACCCGGGCACAGATACGCAGTATTTT. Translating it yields CASSGGDPGTDTQYF.

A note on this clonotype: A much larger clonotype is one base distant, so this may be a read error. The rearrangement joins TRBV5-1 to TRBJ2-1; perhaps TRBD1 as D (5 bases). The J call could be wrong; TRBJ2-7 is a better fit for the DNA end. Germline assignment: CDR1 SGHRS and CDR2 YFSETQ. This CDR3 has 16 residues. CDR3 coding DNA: TGCGCCAGCAGCTTGGCCCAGGGCCCCCCAAACAATGAGCAGTACTTC. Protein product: CASSLAQGPPNNEQYF.

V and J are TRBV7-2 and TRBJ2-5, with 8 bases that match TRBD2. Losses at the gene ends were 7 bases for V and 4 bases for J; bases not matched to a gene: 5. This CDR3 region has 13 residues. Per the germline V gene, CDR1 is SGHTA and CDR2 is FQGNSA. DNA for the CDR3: TGTGCCAGCACTACGGGGGGGGCAGAGACCCAGTACTTC. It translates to CASTTGGAETQYF.

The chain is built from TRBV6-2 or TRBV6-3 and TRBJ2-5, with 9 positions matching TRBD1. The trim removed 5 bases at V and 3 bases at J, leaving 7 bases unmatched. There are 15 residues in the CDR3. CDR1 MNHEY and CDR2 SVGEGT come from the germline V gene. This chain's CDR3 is CASSTGTGPEETQYF. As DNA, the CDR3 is TGTGCCAGCAGTACCGGGACAGGGCCAGAAGAGACCCAGTACTTC.

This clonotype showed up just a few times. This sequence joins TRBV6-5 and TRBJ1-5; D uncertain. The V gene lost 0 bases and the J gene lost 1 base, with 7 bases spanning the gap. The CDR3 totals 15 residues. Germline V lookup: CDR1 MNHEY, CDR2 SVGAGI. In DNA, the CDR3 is TGTGCCAGCAGTTACTCGGGCGGGAGCAATCAGCCCCAGCATTTT. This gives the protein CASSYSGGSNQPQHF.

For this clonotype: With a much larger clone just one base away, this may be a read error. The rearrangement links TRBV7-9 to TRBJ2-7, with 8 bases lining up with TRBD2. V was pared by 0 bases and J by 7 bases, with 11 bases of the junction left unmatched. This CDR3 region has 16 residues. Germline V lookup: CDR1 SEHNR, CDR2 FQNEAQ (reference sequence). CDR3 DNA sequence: TGTGCCAGCAGCTTAGCGGCGTCGGGGGGGAACAATGAGCAGTACTTC. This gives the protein CASSLAASGGNNEQYF.

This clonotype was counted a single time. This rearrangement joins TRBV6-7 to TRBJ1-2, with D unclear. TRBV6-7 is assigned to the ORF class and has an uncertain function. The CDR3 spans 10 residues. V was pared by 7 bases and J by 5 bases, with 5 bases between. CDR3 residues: CASTEYGYTF. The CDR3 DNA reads TGTGCCAGCACCGAATATGGCTACACCTTC.

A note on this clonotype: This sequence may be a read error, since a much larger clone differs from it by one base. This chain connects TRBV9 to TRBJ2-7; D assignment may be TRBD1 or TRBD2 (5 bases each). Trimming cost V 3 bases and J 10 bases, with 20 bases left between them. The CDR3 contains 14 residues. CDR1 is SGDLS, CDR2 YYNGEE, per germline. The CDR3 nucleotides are TGTGCCAGCAGCGCTGGGACGAGCTGGGAGATCCAGTACTTC. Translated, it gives CASSAGTSWEIQYF.

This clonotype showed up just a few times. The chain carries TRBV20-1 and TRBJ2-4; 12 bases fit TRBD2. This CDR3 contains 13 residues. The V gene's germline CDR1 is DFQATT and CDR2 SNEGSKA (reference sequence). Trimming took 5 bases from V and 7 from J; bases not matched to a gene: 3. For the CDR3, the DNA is TGCAGTGCTCTAGCGGGGGGGCAGAACATTCAGTACTTC. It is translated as CSALAGGQNIQYF.

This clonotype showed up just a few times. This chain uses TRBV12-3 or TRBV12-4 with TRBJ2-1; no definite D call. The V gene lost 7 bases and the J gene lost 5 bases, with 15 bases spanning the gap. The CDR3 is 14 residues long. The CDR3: CASTQVGGNNEQFF. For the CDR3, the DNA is TGTGCCAGCACCCAAGTTGGCGGTAACAATGAGCAGTTCTTC.

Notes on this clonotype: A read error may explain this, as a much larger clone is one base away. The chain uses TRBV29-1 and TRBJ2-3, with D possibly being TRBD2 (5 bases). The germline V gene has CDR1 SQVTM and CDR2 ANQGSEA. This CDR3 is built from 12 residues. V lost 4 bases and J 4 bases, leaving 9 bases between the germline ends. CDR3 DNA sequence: TGCAGCGTTGGGGAGAGTGCAGATACGCAGTATTTT. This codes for CSVGESADTQYF.

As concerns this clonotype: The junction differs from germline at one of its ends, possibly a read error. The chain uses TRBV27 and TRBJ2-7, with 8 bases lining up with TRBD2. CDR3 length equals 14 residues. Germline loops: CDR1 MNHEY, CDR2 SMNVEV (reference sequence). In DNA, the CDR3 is TGTGCCGGCAGTTTAGGAGGACTAGCAGAGCAGCAGTACTTC. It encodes CAGSLGGLAEQQYF.

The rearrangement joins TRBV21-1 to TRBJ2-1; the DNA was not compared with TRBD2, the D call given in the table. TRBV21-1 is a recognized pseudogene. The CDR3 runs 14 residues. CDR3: CASSKEDGLDEQFF. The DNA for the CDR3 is TGTGCCAGCAGCAAAGAGGACGGCCTGGATGAGCAGTTCTTC.

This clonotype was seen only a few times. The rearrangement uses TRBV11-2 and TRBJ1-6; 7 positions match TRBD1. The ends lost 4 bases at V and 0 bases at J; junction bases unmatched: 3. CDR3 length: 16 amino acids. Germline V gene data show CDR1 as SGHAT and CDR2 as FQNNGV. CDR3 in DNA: TGTGCCAGCAGCTGGACAGGCGACTCCTATAATTCACCCCTCCACTTT. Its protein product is CASSWTGDSYNSPLHF.

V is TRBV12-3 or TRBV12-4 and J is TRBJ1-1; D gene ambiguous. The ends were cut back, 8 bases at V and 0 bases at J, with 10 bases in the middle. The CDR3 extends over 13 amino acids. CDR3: CASGPTMNTEAFF. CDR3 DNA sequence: TGTGCCAGCGGGCCGACAATGAACACTGAAGCTTTCTTT.